This is a list of T cell receptor beta chains from one sample in a study of monozygotic twins with inflammatory bowel disease. TCRdb reprocessed the 5' RACE reads, keeping one entry per CDR3 protein, no DNA. The sample spans 310,000 or so distinct CDR3 sequences; the ten largest clones claim approximately 2%. Specimen: blood. The receptors derive from a human donor with ulcerative colitis or Crohn's disease, or a healthy co-twin of an affected twin (not recorded which). The CDR3 runs from the conserved cysteine through the conserved F or W.

J: TRBJ2-4; V: TRBV7-2; CDR3: CASSTVTGTDKNIQYF
J: TRBJ2-1; V: TRBV28; CDR3: CASSLSGAGVIRGNLYNEQFF
J: TRBJ2-1; V: TRBV12-3/TRBV12-4; CDR3: CASSFVAGSYNEQFF
J: TRBJ2-7; V: TRBV4-3; CDR3: CASSLRTGDEQYF
J: TRBJ2-1; V: TRBV9; CDR3: CASSVALASGAYNEQFF
J: TRBJ1-2; V: TRBV28; CDR3: CASTQRGYYGYTF
J: TRBJ2-1; V: TRBV6-2/TRBV6-3; CDR3: CASRRAGTSAHNEQFF
J: TRBJ2-1; V: TRBV28; CDR3: CASSAMREYNEQFF
J: TRBJ2-5; V: TRBV29-1; CDR3: CSVQGFSEETQYF
J: TRBJ2-1; V: TRBV18; CDR3: CASSPSRSGGLDEQFF
J: TRBJ1-5; V: TRBV7-9; CDR3: CASSTAGREPQHF
J: TRBJ1-6; V: TRBV3-1; CDR3: CASSQAVYSPLHF
J: TRBJ2-1; V: TRBV20-1; CDR3: CSAARGTYNEQFF
J: TRBJ2-3; V: TRBV6-4; CDR3: CARVAAGTDTQYF
J: TRBJ2-1; V: TRBV24-1; CDR3: CATGTSANNEQFF
J: TRBJ2-5; V: TRBV11-3; CDR3: CASSLANSAETQYF
J: TRBJ2-6; V: TRBV11-2; CDR3: CASSLRGDRTTGANVLTF
J: TRBJ2-1; V: TRBV11-2; CDR3: CASSSSGGHNEQFF
J: TRBJ1-1; V: TRBV2; CDR3: CASRGDSEYTEAFF